This passage covers 14 T cell receptor beta chains from one sample sequenced in a study of sequential checkpoint blockade in melanoma (dated by TCRdb to about 2019). Libraries were constructed by the immunoSEQ multiplex PCR assay. Held by TCRdb, this immuneACCESS table contains in-frame sequences only and omits some clones. Under half of the omission traces to an unresolved V gene where checked; the cause of the rest is unknown. The sample table lists about 40,000 clones, roughly 85% of them with a count of one. Around 10% of the sample is held by the ten biggest clonotypes. The sample's treatment or condition, from its label and the paper: randomized to nivolumab then ipilimumab (arm A) or the reverse (arm B). Source: CD8+ T cells sorted from blood (inferred from file names), taken from a patient given nivolumab and ipilimumab in sequence. Receptor source: a human donor with melanoma.

V gene TRBV29-1 combines with J gene TRBJ2-7; D may be TRBD1 (5 bases). The germline V gene encodes CDR1 SQVTM and CDR2 ANQGSEA. The germline V and J ends were trimmed by 4 bases and 0 bases, with 10 bases remaining between them. The CDR3 has 13 amino acids. The CDR3 protein is CSVVGRDSYEQYF. In DNA, the CDR3 is TGCAGCGTTGTGGGCAGGGACTCCTACGAGCAGTACTTC.

DNA of the CDR3: TGTGCCAGCAGCTTAGGGGGACTCAAGTACTTC. This sequence encodes CASSLGGLKYF. The chain has TRBV7-9 and TRBJ2-7, with D tentatively TRBD2 (6 bases). Germline CDR1 reads SEHNR; CDR2 reads FQNEAQ (reference sequence). V lost 1 base to trimming and J lost 11 bases, with 9 bases between them. The CDR3 is 11 amino acids.

The J gene is TRBJ1-2, the V gene TRBV19; TRBD1 matches 8 bases. The germline V gene has CDR1 LNHDA and CDR2 SQIVND (reference sequence). Trimming took 7 bases from V and 5 from J; bases not matched to a gene: 15. The CDR3 contains 16 residues. Here the CDR3 DNA reads TGTGCCAGTACCCAACAGGACAGGGTATTTGAATATGGCTACACCTTC. Residues: CASTQQDRVFEYGYTF.

The genes are TRBV11-3 and TRBJ2-2; 8 nucleotides match TRBD1. J was trimmed by 1 base and V by 7 bases; bases with no gene match: 2. CDR1 SGHNT and CDR2 YENEEA come from the germline V gene. CDR3 size: 14 residues. The CDR3 nucleotides read TGTGCCAGCATGGACAGGGAGAACACCGGGGAGCTGTTTTTT. It specifies CASMDRENTGELFF.

The chain combines TRBV9 with TRBJ2-5; TRBD1 matches at 7 bases. The CDR3 is 15 amino acids. Germline V gives CDR1 SGDLS, CDR2 YYNGEE. The J segment lost 1 base and the V segment lost 4 bases, leaving 7 bases of the junction unmatched. The CDR3 here is CASSPGGHPQETQYF. The CDR3 coding sequence is TGTGCCAGCAGCCCAGGGGGACACCCCCAAGAGACCCAGTACTTC.

The chain has TRBV13 and TRBJ2-6; 7 positions agree with TRBD1. This CDR3 contains 19 residues. Germline V gene lookup returns CDR1 PRHDT and CDR2 FYEKMQ (reference sequence). J was trimmed by 4 bases and V by 2 bases; bases with no gene match: 14. CDR3 amino acids: CASSLMGGQGVSGANVLTF. CDR3 sequence (DNA): TGTGCCAGCAGCTTAATGGGCGGCCAGGGGGTTTCAGGGGCCAACGTCCTGACTTTC.

The chain couples TRBV29-1 to TRBJ1-4; possibly TRBD1 for D (6 bases). The CDR3 sequence is 14 residues long. Germline V gives CDR1 SQVTM, CDR2 ANQGSEA. Trimming took off 5 bases at V and 3 bases at J, with 13 bases between the two ends. The CDR3 region is CSVWWGGSNEKLFF. CDR3 coding DNA: TGCAGCGTTTGGTGGGGGGGCTCTAATGAAAAACTGTTTTTT.

This chain uses TRBV9 with TRBJ2-1; no clear D. From germline, CDR1 is SGDLS and CDR2 YYNGEE. The CDR3 totals 13 residues. The V end lost 1 base, the J end lost 9 bases, and 11 bases lay between the germline ends. The CDR3 loop reads CASSVTSIGEQFF. For the CDR3, the DNA is TGTGCCAGCAGCGTAACCTCTATCGGTGAGCAGTTCTTC.

J is TRBJ1-5 and V is TRBV6-1, with D uncertain. The CDR3 is 17 amino acids. The V gene's germline CDR1 is MNHNS and CDR2 SASEGT. V was shortened by 3 bases and J by 5 bases, with 20 bases between the two germline ends. CDR3 sequence (DNA): TGTGCCAGCAGTGAGGACCGGTGGGCACGCGGGGATCAGCCCCAGCATTTT. Amino acid sequence: CASSEDRWARGDQPQHF.

This chain joins TRBV7-2 and TRBJ2-2; TRBD1 matches at 9 bases. The CDR3 covers 19 residues. V lost 0 bases to trimming and J lost 1 base; unmatched junction nucleotides: 9. Germline loops: CDR1 SGHTA, CDR2 FQGNSA. CDR3 protein: CASSLAPGQGLLNTGELFF. DNA of the CDR3: TGTGCCAGCAGCTTAGCGCCGGGACAGGGCCTCCTGAACACCGGGGAGCTGTTTTTT.

V and J are TRBV11-2 and TRBJ1-1; possible D gene TRBD1, 6 bases. The CDR3 spans 15 residues. Germline values: CDR1 SGHAT, CDR2 FQNNGV. Deletions cut 0 bases from V and 5 bases from J, with 13 bases between. This chain's CDR3 is CASSLERGMWTEAFF. The CDR3 nucleotides are TGTGCCAGCAGCTTAGAAAGGGGGATGTGGACTGAAGCTTTCTTT.

The sample holds a few counts of this clone. V and J are TRBV27 and TRBJ1-5; 7 bases line up with TRBD1. The length of the CDR3 is 14 residues. The germline V gene has CDR1 MNHEY and CDR2 SMNVEV (reference sequence). V lost 3 bases, J lost 3 bases, and 2 bases stayed unmatched. This CDR3 is CASSLTGYNQPQHF. In nucleotides, the CDR3 is TGTGCCAGCAGTTTGACAGGGTACAATCAGCCCCAGCATTTT.

The chain joins TRBV7-2 to TRBJ1-1; D is perhaps TRBD1 (5 bases). With 0 bases removed from V and 4 bases from J, the gap between germline ends came to 12 bases. Germline V gene lookup returns CDR1 SGHTA and CDR2 FQGNSA. The CDR3 spans 15 residues. CDR3 in DNA: TGTGCCAGCAGCTTAGCCCCCAGCGGGGGCACTGAAGCTTTCTTT. It encodes CASSLAPSGGTEAFF. The full variable domain, completed using reference TRBV7-2 and TRBJ1-1, is GAGVSQSPSNKVTEKGKDVELRCDPISGHTALYWYRQSLGQGLEFLIYFQGNSAPDKSGLPSDRFSAERTGGSVSTLTIQRTQQEDSAVYLCASSLAPSGGTEAFFGQGTRLTVV.

This clone was seen just once. The rearrangement links TRBV2 to TRBJ2-2; 13 bases agree with TRBD2. In germline, CDR1 is SNHLY, CDR2 FYNNEI. The CDR3 length is 14 residues. J gave up 2 bases and V 10 bases, and 1 base lay outside the gene matches. The CDR3 DNA follows: TGTGCCACGGGACTAGCGGGAAACACCGGGGAGCTGTTTTTT. It translates to CATGLAGNTGELFF.